Described below is a single TCR beta chain sequence and its context. The antigen is undetermined. V was shortened by 3 bases and J by 2 bases, with 17 bases between the two germline ends. Per germline, CDR1 SGHDT and CDR2 YYEEEE. CDR3 length: 16 residues. Assay used: immunoSEQ multiplex PCR; TCRdb lists only in-frame clones, some missing. The sample consists of tens of thousands of clones, roughly 91% of them appearing once. This sample was included in a study of cytomegalovirus exposure and HLA in healthy donors. Separate from the roughly 700-subject first cohort was the approximately 120-subject validation cohort, to which the donors belonged. Study findings and constraints: Cytomegalovirus status, reportedly, was diagnosed with high specificity and sensitivity by the classifier. The study designated some 180 TCR beta chains cytomegalovirus-associated.

Input material: PBMCs. V gene TRBV5-6 combines with J gene TRBJ1-2; D gene unclear. This receptor was identified in a man aged 25-45 years in good health and CMV-seronegative. The CDR3 DNA sequence: TGTGCCAGCAGCTCGGTTACAGACCATGGGAACTATGGCTACACCTTC. It is translated as CASSSVTDHGNYGYTF.